This is a list of T cell receptor beta chains from one sample in a study of cytomegalovirus exposure and HLA in healthy donors. Data came from immunoSEQ multiplex PCR; TCRdb stores just in-frame clones and leaves some out. In the table there are about 310,000 clones, nearly 90% of which are singletons. The sequencing sample was made of PBMCs. These receptors all stem from a young man in good health and CMV-seronegative. Each CDR3 is given with its conserved first and last residue. D genes are given only for firm matches. Clone size is shown for a subset of rows, as once, few, many or a class of expanded clone.

cdr3_aa cdr3_nt j_call v_call d_call clone_size
CASRTDSGEAFF TGTGCCAGTAGGACCGATTCGGGTGAAGCTTTCTTT TRBJ1-1 TRBV19 . .
CASSSSAGRSYLYEQYF TGTGCCAGCAGCTCGTCAGCGGGCAGGAGCTACCTCTACGAGCAGTACTTC TRBJ2-7 TRBV5-6 . .
CASSIVTGSSGYTF TGTGCCAGCAGCATAGTTACAGGGAGTAGCGGCTACACCTTC TRBJ1-2 TRBV7-2 . .
CASSRAGLGQPQHF TGTGCCAGCAGCCGCGCAGGGCTGGGGCAGCCCCAGCATTTT TRBJ1-5 TRBV7-2 . .
CASRPRQGRTGELFF TGTGCCAGCAGACCCAGACAGGGTCGTACCGGGGAGCTGTTTTTT TRBJ2-2 TRBV27 TRBD1 .
CASSPARLSSYEQYF TGTGCCAGCAGTCCCGCTAGACTAAGCTCCTACGAGCAGTACTTC TRBJ2-7 TRBV27 . .
CASTWTHTGELFF TGTGCCAGCACCTGGACTCACACCGGGGAGCTGTTTTTT TRBJ2-2 TRBV2 . .
CASSLATGAAGEQYF TGCGCCAGCAGCTTGGCGACAGGGGCTGCGGGCGAGCAGTACTTC TRBJ2-7 TRBV5-1 TRBD1 .
CASSIERGPQHF TGTGCCAGTAGTATAGAAAGAGGGCCCCAGCATTTT TRBJ1-5 TRBV19 . .
CASNRGTGGGQPQHF TGTGCCAGCAACCGCGGGACAGGGGGCGGTCAGCCCCAGCATTTT TRBJ1-5 TRBV5-6 TRBD1 .
CASSLGGGPNTGELFF TGTGCCAGCAGCTTAGGCGGGGGGCCCAACACCGGGGAGCTGTTTTTT TRBJ2-2 TRBV7-9 TRBD2 .
CAAQQGALLGNTIYF TGTGCCGCCCAACAGGGGGCGCTTCTCGGAAACACCATATATTTT TRBJ1-3 TRBV10-3 TRBD1 .
CASGPRRQAFF TGTGCCAGCGGGCCAAGAAGGCAAGCTTTCTTT TRBJ1-1 TRBV6-5 . .
CATSRRMVGAGQPQHF TGTGCCACCAGCAGACGCATGGTGGGGGCAGGTCAGCCCCAGCATTTT TRBJ1-5 TRBV15 . few
CATSRARPRGYGYTF TGTGCCACCAGCAGAGCCCGTCCCAGGGGGTATGGCTACACCTTC TRBJ1-2 TRBV15 TRBD1 .
CASTDRGESSYEQYF TGCGCCAGCACGGACAGGGGAGAGAGTTCCTACGAGCAGTACTTC TRBJ2-7 TRBV10-2 TRBD1 .
CASSAWTGQYYEQYF TGTGCCAGCAGTGCCTGGACAGGGCAATATTACGAGCAGTACTTC TRBJ2-7 TRBV27 TRBD1 .
CASSLSHWGVLSYEQYF TGTGCCAGCAGCTTATCCCATTGGGGGGTCCTTTCCTACGAGCAGTACTTC TRBJ2-7 TRBV13 . .
CASSFGTSYEQYF TGTGCCAGCAGCTTCGGGACATCCTACGAGCAGTACTTC TRBJ2-7 TRBV5-6 . .
CASSQPWGGINNEQFF TGCGCCAGCAGCCAACCATGGGGGGGGATAAACAATGAGCAGTTCTTC TRBJ2-1 TRBV4-1 TRBD2 .
CASSPRDRGVYEQYF TGTGCCAGCAGCCCCCGGGACAGGGGCGTGTACGAGCAGTACTTC TRBJ2-7 TRBV7-2 TRBD1 .
CASSLAGGYYEQYF TGTGCCAGCAGCCTAGCTGGCGGGTACTACGAGCAGTACTTC TRBJ2-7 TRBV7-8 . .
CASSELSTDTQYF TGCGCCAGCAGTGAGCTTAGCACAGATACGCAGTATTTT TRBJ2-3 TRBV10-2 . .
CASSQDLRGETQYF TGCGCCAGCAGCCAAGATCTCAGGGGGGAGACCCAGTACTTC TRBJ2-5 TRBV4-1 TRBD1 .
CAISEPSISGANYGYTF TGTGCCATCAGTGAGCCCTCGATATCGGGGGCTAACTATGGCTACACCTTC TRBJ1-2 TRBV10-3 . .
CASSPTGFGYTF TGTGCCAGCAGCCCAACAGGGTTTGGCTACACCTTC TRBJ1-2 TRBV27 . .
CASSPPAGAPSAQYF TGTGCCAGCTCACCCCCAGCGGGGGCCCCTTCCGCGCAGTATTTT TRBJ2-3 TRBV18 TRBD2 .
CASSIDSSLASSYEQYF TGTGCCAGTAGTATTGACAGCTCTTTAGCAAGCTCCTACGAGCAGTACTTC TRBJ2-7 TRBV19 . .
CASSRGTGGYEQYF TGTGCCAGCAGCAGGGGGACAGGGGGCTACGAGCAGTACTTC TRBJ2-7 TRBV5-5 TRBD1 .
CASSPQGNYGYTF TGTGCCAGCAGCCCTCAGGGGAACTATGGCTACACCTTC TRBJ1-2 TRBV7-9 . .
CASSPTGAKNIQYF TGTGCCAGCAGCCCGACAGGGGCCAAAAACATTCAGTACTTC TRBJ2-4 TRBV6-6 TRBD1 .